The clone carrying this T cell receptor beta chain occurred many times. Its antigen is not identified. The sample originates from a study of CD8+CD57+ T cells in acquired aplastic anemia. Across the whole study: Each DNA sample taken from sorted CD4+ and CD8+ cells came to about 3 ug on average. On average, healthy donors gave about 11 million reads for CD4+ cells.

For CDR3 and TCR beta VDJ profiling, genomic DNA was the template used. From the reads, TCRdb called clonotypes with MiXCR, one entry per CDR3 protein. The table has roughly 130,000 distinct CDR3 sequences, 48% seen once. Study-level findings and limits: Levels of CD8+ Simpson's diversity were not significantly distinct in patients versus controls.

CDR1 is SGHTA, CDR2 FQGNSA, per germline. There are 13 residues in the CDR3. V shed 5 bases and J shed 14 bases, with 21 bases lying between them. This clonotype was obtained from a human donor in good health, serving as a control. The chain links TRBV7-2 to TRBJ1-1; D is possibly TRBD1 (5 bases). Material for sequencing was sorted CD4+, CD8+, or CD8+CD57+ T cells (not recorded which) from PBMCs. In DNA form, the CDR3 reads TGTGCCAGCAGCCCAGGCGTGGGGACTGGAAGATTCTTT. Translation: CASSPGVGTGRFF.